Given below is one T cell receptor beta chain in context. Its ends do not fully match the called genes, so a read error is possible. This CDR3 region has 15 residues. The germline V gene encodes CDR1 SSHAT and CDR2 FNYEAQ (reference sequence). Ages ranged from about 18 to 90 years, with residence in approximately 25 US areas. In assigning cohorts, the study relied on participant-reported clinical history. The data derive from a study of blood T cell repertoires in COVID-19. Overall study context: Samples representing acute and convalescent COVID-19 were sourced from the United States, Italy and Spain.

Authors' analysis steps: It was from reference gene primer amplification that nucleated cell counts were estimated. TCRdb keeps only in-frame clones here, not all; method: immunoSEQ multiplex PCR. Clone size and V and J calls were adopted from that table, with D and trimming inferred from the DNA. Of fewer than 300,000 clones listed, approximately 88% are singletons. The TCR sequence derives from a middle-aged woman with acute COVID-19. The V and J genes are TRBV7-7 and TRBJ2-5; TRBD1 matches 8 bases. Sequencing used PBMCs or T cells enriched from blood (not recorded which). CDR3 amino acids: CASSLEFNRGETQYF. In DNA form, the CDR3 reads TGTGCTAGCAGCTTAGAGTTCAACAGGGGGGAGACCCAGTACTTC. Drawing the rest from reference TRBV7-7 and TRBJ2-5, the complete variable domain is GAGVSQSPRYKVTKRGQDVTLRCDPISSHATLYWYQQALGQGPEFLTYFNYEAQPDKSGLPSDRFSAERPEGSISTLTIQRTEQRDSAMYRCASSLEFNRGETQYFGPGTRLLVL.